The clone carrying this TCR beta chain appeared a few times. The record originates from a study of blood T cell repertoires in COVID-19. The overall study: From the United States, Italy and Spain came samples of acute and convalescent COVID-19. PBMCs, B-cell-depleted T cells, or T cells provided the cDNA or gDNA that made up the material.

The CDR3 contains 17 residues. Original analysis: Amplification of reference gene primers was used by the study to estimate nucleated cell counts. Produced via immunoSEQ multiplex PCR; TCRdb's table is partial and in-frame only. The V and J calls and clone size are taken from that table; D and trimming were inferred from the DNA. The data show around 150,000 clones, 76% seen once. This TCR was recovered from a man aged 55-75 years with acute or convalescent COVID-19. The source material was peripheral blood. The chain has TRBV1 and TRBJ2-7; the table's TRBD2 call for D was not verified on the DNA. TRBV1 is listed as a pseudogene. CDR3 residues: CTSSQPNLAGHSYEQYF. The CDR3 DNA reads TGCACCAGCAGCCAACCTAATCTAGCGGGACATTCCTACGAGCAGTACTTC.